This entry lists 30 T cell receptor beta chains sequenced from one sample in a study of T cell responses to AZD1222 COVID-19 vaccine. Measured with immunoSEQ multiplex PCR; TCRdb has only the in-frame clones, and not every one. Of about 150,000 clones in the sample, 80% to 95% were seen once. The sequencing used peripheral blood, collected 28 days after the second AZD1222 dose. The receptors were gathered from an adult who received the AZD1222 COVID-19 vaccine.

Turning to this clone: Relative to the germline gene, one junction end is altered; a read error may explain this. The gene calls are TRBV6-2 or TRBV6-3 and TRBJ1-1; 8 nucleotides agree with TRBD1. The CDR3 is 13 residues long. Germline V gene sequence: CDR1 MNHEY, CDR2 SVGEGT. In nucleotides, the CDR3 is TGTGCCAGCAGTTACTACAGGGGGACTGGAGCTTTCTTT. Translated: CASSYYRGTGAFF.

The chain couples TRBV6-5 to TRBJ1-1; TRBD1 is a possible D gene (5 bases). This CDR3 is built from 16 residues. Trimming pared 2 bases from V and 3 bases from J, leaving 16 bases between. Germline CDR1 is MNHEY and CDR2 is SVGAGI. This chain's CDR3 is CASSYTTGNWDTEAFF. The CDR3 nucleotides are TGTGCCAGCAGTTACACAACAGGAAACTGGGACACTGAAGCTTTCTTT.

The sample holds one count of this clone. One end of the junction does not line up with germline, which may come from a read error. This sample also contains other DNA sequences that code for the same CDR3. V usage is TRBV2 and J usage is TRBJ1-1, with D uncertain. Germline V gene data show CDR1 as SNHLY and CDR2 as FYNNEI. The CDR3 has 11 residues. The CDR3 nucleotides are TGTGCCAGCAGAGAGGAACCTGAGGCTTTCTTT. Translation gives CASREEPEAFF.

The table lists this clone with a count of one. This chain links TRBV19 with TRBJ1-1; D uncertain. Germline V gene data show CDR1 as LNHDA and CDR2 as SQIVND (reference sequence). The V end lost 11 bases, the J end lost 1 base, and 14 bases lay between the germline ends. CDR3 length equals 13 residues. In nucleotides, the CDR3 is TGTGCCGGGTCGATGTCCTCGAACACTGAAGCTTTCTTT. It is translated as CAGSMSSNTEAFF.

This chain links TRBV18 with TRBJ1-6; the D gene is possibly TRBD1 (5 bases). Germline V lookup: CDR1 KGHSH, CDR2 LQKENI. CDR3 length: 15 residues. With 4 bases removed from V and 4 bases from J, the gap between germline ends came to 11 bases. In nucleotides, the CDR3 is TGTGCCAGCTCACTTACACAGGAGTATAATTCACCCCTCCACTTT. Protein: CASSLTQEYNSPLHF.

The chain links TRBV3-1 (or the pseudogene TRBV3-2) to TRBJ2-2; D is uncertain. The CDR3 has 15 amino acids. The V end was cut by 4 bases, the J end by 6 bases, with 15 bases between. Germline V gene data show CDR1 as LGHDT and CDR2 as YNNKEL (reference sequence). CDR3 sequence (DNA): TGTGCCAGCAGCCCGGGTCAACCCTACCCCGGGGAGCTGTTTTTT. Translation: CASSPGQPYPGELFF.

The V call is TRBV29-1, the J call TRBJ1-1; D may be TRBD1 (6 bases). CDR1 is SQVTM and CDR2 is ANQGSEA in the germline V gene. Between the trimmed V and J ends, which lost 7 bases and 1 base, there was a span of 7 bases. CDR3 length: 11 residues. In nucleotides, the CDR3 is TGCAGCGGGACAGAGAACACTGAAGCTTTCTTT. Its translation: CSGTENTEAFF.

V and J are TRBV7-9 and TRBJ1-1; D unresolved. CDR3 length equals 11 residues. The ends were cut back, 1 base at V and 10 bases at J, with 7 bases in the middle. Germline assignment: CDR1 SEHNR and CDR2 FQNEAQ (reference sequence). This CDR3 is CASSLEAGAFF. CDR3 sequence (DNA): TGTGCCAGCAGCTTAGAGGCGGGAGCTTTCTTT. The full variable domain, with the rest looked up from reference TRBV7-9 and TRBJ1-1, is DTGVSQNPRHKITKRGQNVTFRCDPISEHNRLYWYRQTLGQGPEFLTYFQNEAQLEKSRLLSDRFSAERPKGSFSTLEIQRTEQGDSAMYLCASSLEAGAFFGQGTRLTVV.

The rearrangement uses TRBV2 and TRBJ2-7; tentative D call: TRBD2 (6 bases). Germline assignment: CDR1 SNHLY and CDR2 FYNNEI. V was cut by 8 bases and J by 0 bases, with 11 bases left in between. This CDR3 spans 13 amino acids. This CDR3 is CASVEGASYEQYF. DNA for the CDR3: TGTGCCAGCGTGGAGGGAGCCTCCTACGAGCAGTACTTC. The full variable domain, in which reference TRBV2 and TRBJ2-7 provide the parts outside the CDR3, is EPEVTQTPSHQVTQMGQEVILRCVPISNHLYFYWYRQILGQKVEFLVSFYNNEISEKSEIFDDQFSVERPDGSNFTLKIRSTKLEDSAMYFCASVEGASYEQYFGPGTRLTVT.

This clone occurred a few times. The sample has other DNA sequences that encode this CDR3 too. The chain links TRBV7-2 to TRBJ2-2; no reliable D call. This CDR3 is 15 amino acids long. Trimming pared 2 bases from V and 0 bases from J, leaving 7 bases between. Germline CDR1 and CDR2: SGHTA and FQGNSA. The CDR3 protein is CASSLMGANTGELFF. Written as DNA, the CDR3 is TGTGCCAGCAGCTTAATGGGCGCGAACACCGGGGAGCTGTTTTTT.

This clone was detected a few times. The chain combines TRBV4-1 with TRBJ1-5, with D unclear. This CDR3 comprises 15 residues. Germline CDR1 and CDR2: MGHRA and YSYEKL. V lost 1 base, J lost 3 bases, and 10 bases lay in between. The CDR3 is CASSQVAGYNQPQHF. The CDR3 coding sequence is TGCGCCAGCAGCCAAGTGGCCGGGTACAATCAGCCCCAGCATTTT.

The genes are TRBV5-1 and TRBJ1-1, with a tentative D call TRBD1 (6 bases). Trimming removed 1 base at V and 3 bases at J, with 13 bases between. CDR1 and CDR2 from the germline V gene are SGHRS and YFSETQ. CDR3 length: 15 amino acids. The CDR3 DNA sequence: TGCGCCAGCAGCTTGTCTGCAGGGGCGGACACTGAAGCTTTCTTT. It codes for CASSLSAGADTEAFF.

The chain couples TRBV13 to TRBJ1-2; D perhaps matches TRBD1 (5 bases). Germline CDR1 is PRHDT and CDR2 is FYEKMQ (reference sequence). The CDR3 covers 12 residues. The V and J ends lost 5 bases and 6 bases respectively, with 10 bases between them. The CDR3 sequence: CASSPRGHGYTF. DNA for the CDR3: TGTGCCAGCAGCCCAAGGGGCCATGGCTACACCTTC.

This clone has just a few counts. The chain employs TRBV18 and TRBJ2-7, with TRBD2 identical over 7 bases. Looked up from germline, CDR1 is KGHSH and CDR2 is LQKENI. The CDR3 has 17 residues. Trimming removed 2 bases from V and 5 bases from J; junction bases left unmatched: 15. The DNA for the CDR3 is TGTGCCAGCTCACCATCATTTGGGACTACCCAAGGGGACGAGCAGTACTTC. This sequence encodes CASSPSFGTTQGDEQYF.

The gene calls are TRBV4-3 and TRBJ1-5; TRBD1 matches 9 bases. J was trimmed by 5 bases and V by 4 bases; bases with no gene match: 12. CDR3 size: 17 residues. From germline, CDR1 is LGHNA and CDR2 YSLEER. The CDR3 bases are TGCGCCAGCAGCCCTCGCGCCGGGACAGGGAATCATCAGCCCCAGCATTTT. It translates to CASSPRAGTGNHQPQHF.

The rearrangement links TRBV3-1 (or the pseudogene TRBV3-2) to TRBJ2-7; unclear D gene. Germline values: CDR1 LGHDT, CDR2 YNNKEL (reference sequence). V was shortened by 2 bases and J by 0 bases, with 11 bases between the two germline ends. This CDR3 comprises 15 residues. CDR3 coding DNA: TGTGCCAGCAGCCAAAGCCTAGTACCCTCCTACGAGCAGTACTTC. Translating it yields CASSQSLVPSYEQYF.

The J gene is TRBJ1-6, the V gene TRBV7-2, with D unclear. The V and J ends lost 3 bases and 7 bases respectively, with 4 bases between them. CDR1 is SGHTA, CDR2 FQGNSA, per germline. CDR3 size: 12 residues. CDR3 in DNA: TGTGCCAGCAGCTTCCTCAATTCACCCCTCCACTTT. It translates to CASSFLNSPLHF. The complete variable domain, with remaining parts taken from reference TRBV7-2 and TRBJ1-6, reads GAGVSQSPSNKVTEKGKDVELRCDPISGHTALYWYRQSLGQGLEFLIYFQGNSAPDKSGLPSDRFSAERTGGSVSTLTIQRTQQEDSAVYLCASSFLNSPLHFGNGTRLTVT.

The rearrangement uses TRBV2 and TRBJ2-7; 7 positions agree with TRBD1. The germline V gene has CDR1 SNHLY and CDR2 FYNNEI. V lost 6 bases to trimming and J lost 5 bases; unmatched junction nucleotides: 10. The CDR3 length is 14 residues. This chain's CDR3 is CASRGGQVPDEQYF. The CDR3 DNA is TGTGCCAGCAGAGGAGGACAGGTGCCTGACGAGCAGTACTTC. Supplemented by reference TRBV2 and TRBJ2-7, the full variable domain reads EPEVTQTPSHQVTQMGQEVILRCVPISNHLYFYWYRQILGQKVEFLVSFYNNEISEKSEIFDDQFSVERPDGSNFTLKIRSTKLEDSAMYFCASRGGQVPDEQYFGPGTRLTVT.

V usage is TRBV18 and J usage is TRBJ1-1; no clear D gene. Germline V CDR1 and CDR2: KGHSH, LQKENI. The V end lost 5 bases, the J end lost 1 base, and 5 bases lay between the germline ends. CDR3 length: 12 amino acids. CDR3 DNA: TGTGCCAGCTCATGGCAGAACACTGAAGCTTTCTTT. As protein: CASSWQNTEAFF. Full variable domain (outside the CDR3, taken from reference TRBV18 and TRBJ1-1): NAGVMQNPRHLVRRRGQEARLRCSPMKGHSHVYWYRQLPEEGLKFMVYLQKENIIDESGMPKERFSAEFPKEGPSILRIQQVVRGDSAAYFCASSWQNTEAFFGQGTRLTVV.

In its sample, this clone was seen once. This chain joins TRBV7-2 and TRBJ1-1, with D possibly being TRBD1 (6 bases). This CDR3 has 15 residues. V was cut by 1 base and J by 1 base, with 10 bases left in between. Germline V lookup: CDR1 SGHTA, CDR2 FQGNSA. The CDR3 protein is CASSLGGLTNTEAFF. In DNA, the CDR3 is TGTGCCAGCAGCTTAGGGGGGCTTACGAACACTGAAGCTTTCTTT.

V usage is TRBV7-9 and J usage is TRBJ1-1; TRBD1 matches at 7 bases. Germline V gene sequence: CDR1 SEHNR, CDR2 FQNEAQ (reference sequence). This CDR3 contains 16 residues. V lost 1 base to trimming and J lost 2 bases; unmatched junction nucleotides: 7. CDR3 coding DNA: TGTGCCAGCAGCTTAGTGGTCACAGGGGCAAACACTGAAGCTTTCTTT. Its protein is CASSLVVTGANTEAFF.

The chain carries TRBV6-2 or TRBV6-3 and TRBJ2-2; 9 nucleotides match TRBD1. The CDR3 is made up of 17 amino acids. Germline loops: CDR1 MNHEY, CDR2 SVGEGT. The ends lost 4 bases at V and 2 bases at J; junction bases unmatched: 8. In nucleotides, the CDR3 is TGTGCCAGCAGTTCTTATTGGACAGGGGAAAACACCGGGGAGCTGTTTTTT. Its protein is CASSSYWTGENTGELFF.

This chain joins TRBV7-9 and TRBJ1-5; no firm D call. The CDR3 contains 14 residues. The V gene lost 2 bases and the J gene lost 4 bases, with 9 bases spanning the gap. The germline V gene has CDR1 SEHNR and CDR2 FQNEAQ (reference sequence). CDR3 bases: TGTGCCAGCAGCTTAATCCAGAGTAATCAGCCCCAGCATTTT. It encodes CASSLIQSNQPQHF. The complete variable domain, with remaining parts taken from reference TRBV7-9 and TRBJ1-5, reads DTGVSQNPRHKITKRGQNVTFRCDPISEHNRLYWYRQTLGQGPEFLTYFQNEAQLEKSRLLSDRFSAERPKGSFSTLEIQRTEQGDSAMYLCASSLIQSNQPQHFGDGTRLSIL.

This clone was observed a single time. The chain uses TRBV10-3 and TRBJ1-2; D ambiguous. The germline V gene has CDR1 ENHRY and CDR2 SYGVKD. The V gene lost 0 bases and the J gene lost 13 bases, with 12 bases spanning the gap. The CDR3 loop spans 12 amino acids. CDR3 sequence (DNA): TGTGCCATCAGTGAGTCGCCAGGTATGAGCACCTTC. It translates to CAISESPGMSTF.

The gene calls are TRBV19 and TRBJ1-1, with 10 bases that match TRBD1. CDR3 length: 16 residues. Losses at the gene ends were 5 bases for V and 4 bases for J; bases not matched to a gene: 10. Germline V gene data show CDR1 as LNHDA and CDR2 as SQIVND (reference sequence). The CDR3 spells CASSARTGGRATEAFF. In nucleotides, the CDR3 is TGTGCCAGTAGTGCCCGGACAGGGGGTCGAGCCACTGAAGCTTTCTTT.

V usage is TRBV7-2 and J usage is TRBJ2-1; D uncertain. V lost 5 bases and J 2 bases, leaving 10 bases between the germline ends. Per the germline V gene, CDR1 is SGHTA and CDR2 is FQGNSA. The CDR3 totals 14 residues. The CDR3 spells CASSPSSAYNEQFF. The CDR3, as DNA: TGTGCCAGCAGCCCCTCCTCGGCCTACAATGAGCAGTTCTTC. The whole variable domain, remainder taken from reference TRBV7-2 and TRBJ2-1, is GAGVSQSPSNKVTEKGKDVELRCDPISGHTALYWYRQSLGQGLEFLIYFQGNSAPDKSGLPSDRFSAERTGGSVSTLTIQRTQQEDSAVYLCASSPSSAYNEQFFGPGTRLTVL.

The gene calls are TRBV4-2 and TRBJ1-3; D is uncertain. Between the trimmed V and J ends, which lost 1 base and 1 base, there was a span of 8 bases. This CDR3 has 15 amino acids. CDR1 and CDR2 from the germline V gene are LGHNA and YNFKEQ. The CDR3 DNA reads TGTGCCAGCAGCCAAGTGGTGGGGTCTGGAAACACCATATATTTT. This codes for CASSQVVGSGNTIYF.

The chain links TRBV7-9 to TRBJ2-2, with unresolved D. There are 13 residues in the CDR3. The V end lost 0 bases, the J end lost 5 bases, and 4 bases lay between the germline ends. CDR1 is SEHNR, CDR2 FQNEAQ, per germline (reference sequence). CDR3 sequence reads: CASSLATTGELFF. The DNA of the CDR3 is TGTGCCAGCAGCTTAGCCACGACCGGGGAGCTGTTTTTT.

V is TRBV7-2 and J is TRBJ2-7; D remains ambiguous. CDR1 and CDR2 from the germline V gene are SGHTA and FQGNSA. The CDR3 loop spans 15 amino acids. The V gene lost 5 bases and the J gene lost 4 bases, with 18 bases spanning the gap. The CDR3, as DNA: TGTGCCAGCAGCCTAGGTGGGGTGAAGGCTTACGAGCAGTACTTC. It encodes CASSLGGVKAYEQYF. Full variable domain (outside the CDR3, taken from reference TRBV7-2 and TRBJ2-7): GAGVSQSPSNKVTEKGKDVELRCDPISGHTALYWYRQSLGQGLEFLIYFQGNSAPDKSGLPSDRFSAERTGGSVSTLTIQRTQQEDSAVYLCASSLGGVKAYEQYFGPGTRLTVT.

In regard to this clone: The junction departs from the called germline gene at one end, perhaps through a read error. The chain is built from TRBV6-1 and TRBJ1-3; 7 bases line up with TRBD1. The CDR3 length is 14 residues. Germline lookup yields CDR1 MNHNS and CDR2 SASEGT. CDR3 loop: CASTEQGTGNTIYF. CDR3 sequence (DNA): TGTGCCAGCACTGAACAGGGGACCGGAAACACCATATATTTT.